The T cell receptor beta chain under discussion was sequenced for a study of T cell repertoires in cytomegalovirus infection. In germline, CDR1 is SEHNR, CDR2 FQNEAQ (reference sequence). V was trimmed by 4 bases and J by 4 bases, leaving 14 bases between them. The CDR3 consists of 15 residues. Details on this clonotype: Its target is not known.

MiXCR was run by TCRdb on the reads, yielding one entry per CDR3 protein. This sample has around 140,000 distinct CDR3 sequences; over 25% occur once, and the top ten carry about 56%. V and J are TRBV7-9 and TRBJ2-1, with D possibly matching TRBD1 (6 bases). The sequence was collected from a human donor in good health (CMV status not recorded). Some clones in this sample may be carry-over from other donors' samples. The source was CD8+ T cells from cultured PBMCs, collected from culture after CMV antigen stimulation. The CDR3 nucleotides read TGTGCCAGCAGCTCCGCCGGGACACCTTACAATGAGCAGTTCTTC. Amino acid sequence: CASSSAGTPYNEQFF.